What follows are 21 T cell receptor beta chains derived from one specimen sequenced in a study of blood T cell repertoires in COVID-19. Generated by immunoSEQ multiplex PCR, the TCRdb table keeps only in-frame clones and is missing some. The sample carries around 200,000 clones, 87% recorded once. The sequenced material came from peripheral blood. These receptors came from a young woman who had recovered from COVID-19.

As concerns this clone: The junction shows a germline mismatch at one end, possibly a read error. The chain couples TRBV7-2 to TRBJ1-6; D uncertain. The CDR3 totals 14 residues. Looked up from germline, CDR1 is SGHTA and CDR2 is FQGNSA. The CDR3 region is CASSLGESRSPLHF. The CDR3 DNA is TGTGCCAGCAGCTTAGGAGAATCGCGTTCACCCCTTCACTTT. The full variable domain, rest sourced from reference TRBV7-2 and TRBJ1-6, is GAGVSQSPSNKVTEKGKDVELRCDPISGHTALYWYRQSLGQGLEFLIYFQGNSAPDKSGLPSDRFSAERTGGSVSTLTIQRTQQEDSAVYLCASSLGESRSPLHFGNGTRLTVT.

This chain links TRBV5-1 with TRBJ1-1, with a possible D match to TRBD1 (5 bases). The CDR3 has 15 amino acids. The V end was cut by 6 bases, the J end by 6 bases, with 21 bases between. Germline CDR1 and CDR2: SGHRS and YFSETQ. The CDR3 nucleotides are TGCGCCAGCAACCGTGTGGCAGGGTCAATATCTGAAGCTTTCTTT. Protein product: CASNRVAGSISEAFF.

This chain connects TRBV4-2 to TRBJ1-5; 10 bases are shared with TRBD1. CDR3 length: 18 residues. Germline-derived CDR1 and CDR2 are LGHNA and YNFKEQ. V lost 4 bases and J lost 5; bases outside the gene matches: 14. The CDR3, as DNA: TGTGCCAGCAGCCGTACGTGGGACAGGGGTCCTCGAGATCAGCCCCAGCATTTT. It translates to CASSRTWDRGPRDQPQHF.

The rearrangement links TRBV7-6 to TRBJ1-3; D may be TRBD1 (6 bases). V was shortened by 5 bases and J by 0 bases, with 11 bases between the two germline ends. This CDR3 comprises 15 residues. In germline, CDR1 is SGHVS, CDR2 FNYEAQ. The CDR3 sequence is CASSLTTGSGNTIYF. The CDR3 nucleotides read TGTGCCAGCAGCCTTACGACAGGCTCTGGAAACACCATATATTTT.

The chain joins TRBV29-1 to TRBJ1-1, with D uncertain. Germline V gene data show CDR1 as SQVTM and CDR2 as ANQGSEA. The V and J ends lost 3 bases and 8 bases respectively, with 7 bases between them. The CDR3 consists of 10 residues. The CDR3 DNA sequence: TGCAGCGTTGATCCTTCGGAAGCTTTCTTT. Protein: CSVDPSEAFF.

The chain joins TRBV11-2 to TRBJ2-3, with D perhaps matching TRBD1 (5 bases). CDR3 size: 15 residues. V was trimmed by 4 bases and J by 4 bases, leaving 15 bases between them. Germline V gives CDR1 SGHAT, CDR2 FQNNGV. Written as DNA, the CDR3 is TGTGCCAGCAGCTCTGTAAGGGGCAAGGCAGATACGCAGTATTTT. Translating it yields CASSSVRGKADTQYF.

The chain joins TRBV7-9 to TRBJ2-7; TRBD1 is a possible D gene (5 bases). The CDR3 consists of 17 residues. Between the trimmed V and J ends, which lost 5 bases and 1 base, there was a span of 21 bases. From germline, CDR1 is SEHNR and CDR2 FQNEAQ (reference sequence). CDR3 residues: CASSIPTQQGRSYEQYF. The CDR3 DNA follows: TGTGCCAGCAGCATACCCACCCAGCAGGGCCGATCCTACGAGCAGTACTTC.

This chain uses TRBV10-2 with TRBJ2-7, with D maybe TRBD1 (5 bases). Germline values: CDR1 WSHSY, CDR2 SAAADI. This CDR3 spans 16 amino acids. V was pared by 0 bases and J by 0 bases, with 12 bases between. CDR3 in amino acids: CASSESIGASSYEQYF. DNA of the CDR3: TGCGCCAGCAGTGAGTCGATAGGGGCGAGCTCCTACGAGCAGTACTTC.

This sequence joins TRBV3-1 (or the pseudogene TRBV3-2) and TRBJ1-2; D ambiguous. The length of the CDR3 is 16 residues. Trimming took off 0 bases at V and 0 bases at J, with 11 bases between the two ends. The germline V gene encodes CDR1 LGHDT and CDR2 YNNKEL (reference sequence). The CDR3 bases are TGTGCCAGCAGCCAAGATTCTGGGCCCACTAACTATGGCTACACCTTC. This encodes CASSQDSGPTNYGYTF.

The rearrangement links TRBV5-4 to TRBJ2-2, with TRBD1 matching over 7 bases. V gave up 3 bases and J gave up 4 bases; unmatched junction bases: 12. The CDR3 spans 17 residues. The germline CDR1 and CDR2 sequences are SGHNT and YYREEE (reference sequence). This chain's CDR3 is CASSSKLRQGSTGELFF. In nucleotides, the CDR3 is TGTGCCAGCAGCTCAAAACTCAGACAGGGTAGCACCGGGGAGCTGTTTTTT.

The CDR3 nucleotides read TGTGCCAGCAGCCAGGTGGGGGCATATAGAAACACTGAAGCTTTCTTT. Protein product: CASSQVGAYRNTEAFF. This rearrangement joins TRBV14 to TRBJ1-1; possible D gene TRBD1, 6 bases. The CDR3 loop spans 16 amino acids. CDR1 SGHDN and CDR2 FVKESK come from the germline V gene. V was clipped by 3 bases and J by 2 bases, with 16 bases between them.

In its sample, this clone was seen once. This chain uses TRBV5-1 with TRBJ2-1; 9 bases match TRBD1. The CDR3 runs 16 residues. Germline V lookup: CDR1 SGHRS, CDR2 YFSETQ. V lost 8 bases, J lost 9 bases, and 18 bases stayed unmatched. The CDR3 nucleotides read TGCGCCAGTTCGGATCCGGGACAGGGATTCCCACCTGAGCAGTTCTTC. It is translated as CASSDPGQGFPPEQFF.

This chain joins TRBV6-5 and TRBJ2-7; 7 bases line up with TRBD2. The ends lost 7 bases at V and 0 bases at J; junction bases unmatched: 6. The CDR3 sequence is 14 residues long. CDR1 and CDR2 (germline): MNHEY, SVGAGI. This CDR3 reads CASTGGPTSYEQYF. For the CDR3, the DNA is TGTGCCAGCACGGGGGGACCGACCTCCTACGAGCAGTACTTC.

The V call is TRBV9, the J call TRBJ1-2; D possibly corresponds to TRBD1 (6 bases). The CDR3 loop spans 15 amino acids. Germline loops: CDR1 SGDLS, CDR2 YYNGEE. V was clipped by 4 bases and J by 7 bases, with 20 bases between them. The CDR3 reads CASSPRGGEGRGYTF. The CDR3 region has the DNA TGTGCCAGCAGCCCCAGAGGGGGGGAGGGGCGTGGCTACACCTTC.

This chain joins TRBV11-2 and TRBJ1-2, with D hard to call. Trimming took 1 base from V and 5 from J, leaving 8 bases between them. This CDR3 has 13 amino acids. CDR1 and CDR2 from the germline V gene are SGHAT and FQNNGV. DNA for the CDR3: TGTGCCAGCAGCTTAGTTTCGTCGTATGGCTACACCTTC. Protein sequence: CASSLVSSYGYTF.

V gene TRBV4-3 combines with J gene TRBJ1-1; tentative D call: TRBD1 (6 bases). Trimming left V 2 bases short and J 0 bases short, with 16 bases between. CDR3 length: 17 amino acids. Germline CDR1 and CDR2: LGHNA and YSLEER. The chain's CDR3 is CASSQRGGGPMNTEAFF. CDR3 in DNA: TGCGCCAGCAGCCAACGGGGAGGGGGGCCAATGAACACTGAAGCTTTCTTT.

V and J are TRBV19 and TRBJ2-7; D unclear. CDR1 and CDR2 from the germline V gene are LNHDA and SQIVND (reference sequence). CDR3 size: 14 residues. V shed 0 bases and J shed 2 bases, with 8 bases lying between them. The CDR3 loop is CASSIEGTTYEQYF. CDR3 bases: TGTGCCAGTAGTATAGAGGGTACTACCTACGAGCAGTACTTC.

The rearrangement joins TRBV10-1 to TRBJ1-1; TRBD1 might be the D (6 bases). V was cut by 6 bases and J by 0 bases, with 8 bases left in between. The CDR3 runs to 13 residues. Germline V lookup: CDR1 WNHNN, CDR2 SYGVQD (reference sequence). The CDR3 nucleotides read TGCGCCAGCAGCCAGGGGATGAACACTGAAGCTTTCTTT. It translates to CASSQGMNTEAFF.

CDR3 region: CASSPTQEIFSGNTIYF. In DNA, the CDR3 is TGTGCCAGCAGTCCTACCCAAGAAATTTTCTCTGGAAACACCATATATTTT. V usage is TRBV27 and J usage is TRBJ1-3; D not resolved. The CDR3 runs to 17 residues. Per the germline V gene, CDR1 is MNHEY and CDR2 is SMNVEV (reference sequence). V lost 5 bases to trimming and J lost 0 bases, with 17 bases between them.

In the case of this clone: The sample holds other DNA sequences that translate to the same CDR3. The gene calls are TRBV9 and TRBJ2-2, with TRBD2 identical over 8 bases. The germline gives CDR1 SGDLS, CDR2 YYNGEE. V lost 0 bases and J lost 6; bases outside the gene matches: 1. The CDR3 consists of 14 residues. CDR3 DNA: TGTGCCAGCAGCGTAGCGGGAGGGGCCGGGGAGCTGTTTTTT. This translates into CASSVAGGAGELFF.

This clone was recorded only once. The chain joins TRBV5-4 to TRBJ2-7, with TRBD1 as a possible D gene (6 bases). CDR1 and CDR2 (germline): SGHNT, YYREEE (reference sequence). Trimming took off 0 bases at V and 9 bases at J, with 10 bases between the two ends. The CDR3 covers 12 residues. The CDR3 sequence is CASSLGTDVQYF. The CDR3, as DNA: TGTGCCAGCAGCTTGGGGACAGACGTGCAGTACTTC.